What follows is one TCR beta chain and its context. Its antigen remains unknown. The source of the sample is a study of cytomegalovirus exposure and HLA in healthy donors. Study outcomes and limitations: For cytomegalovirus status, the classifier reportedly gave diagnoses with high specificity and sensitivity.

V dropped 0 bases and J dropped 4 bases, with 12 bases sitting between them. Germline lookup yields CDR1 SGHDT and CDR2 YYEEEE. The CDR3 totals 15 residues. Primers included in the PCR were 60 Vbeta and 13 Jbeta primers. Profiled with immunoSEQ multiplex PCR; TCRdb holds only in-frame clones, not every one. The sample records about 230,000 clones, about 77% being singletons. This receptor was taken from a boy between 10 and 17 years old in good health and CMV-seronegative. The sample taken for sequencing was PBMCs. The genes are TRBV5-6 and TRBJ2-3; a weak D match, TRBD1 (5 bases). The CDR3 region is CASSLGPGSPDTQYF. The CDR3 DNA follows: TGTGCCAGCAGCTTGGGGCCAGGGTCCCCAGATACGCAGTATTTT.